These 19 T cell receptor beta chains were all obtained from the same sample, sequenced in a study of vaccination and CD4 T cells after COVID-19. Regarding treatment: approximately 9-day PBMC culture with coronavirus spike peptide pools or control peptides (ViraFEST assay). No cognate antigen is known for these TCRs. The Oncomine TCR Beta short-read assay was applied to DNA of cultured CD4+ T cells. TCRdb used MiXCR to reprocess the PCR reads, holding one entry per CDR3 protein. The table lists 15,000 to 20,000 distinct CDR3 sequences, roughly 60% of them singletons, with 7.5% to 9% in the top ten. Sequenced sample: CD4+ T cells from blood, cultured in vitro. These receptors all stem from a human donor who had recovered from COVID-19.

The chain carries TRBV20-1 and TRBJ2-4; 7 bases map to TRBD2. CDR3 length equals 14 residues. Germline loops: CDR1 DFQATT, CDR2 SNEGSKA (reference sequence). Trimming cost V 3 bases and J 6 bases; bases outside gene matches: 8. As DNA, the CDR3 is TGCAGTGCTAGGGCTTCTAGCGGTACAAACATTCAGTACTTC. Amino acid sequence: CSARASSGTNIQYF.

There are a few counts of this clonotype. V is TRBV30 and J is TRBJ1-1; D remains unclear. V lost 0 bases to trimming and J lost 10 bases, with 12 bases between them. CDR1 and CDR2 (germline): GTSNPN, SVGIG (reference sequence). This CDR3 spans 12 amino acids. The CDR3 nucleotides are TGTGCCTGGAGTGTAGGAGGATCTGTAGCTTTCTTT. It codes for CAWSVGGSVAFF.

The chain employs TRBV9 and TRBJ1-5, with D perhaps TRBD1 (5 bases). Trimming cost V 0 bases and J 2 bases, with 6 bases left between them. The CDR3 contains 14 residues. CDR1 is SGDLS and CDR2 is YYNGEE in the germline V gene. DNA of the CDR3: TGTGCCAGCAGCGTAGGAGGGGGCAATCAGCCCCAGCATTTT. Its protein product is CASSVGGGNQPQHF.

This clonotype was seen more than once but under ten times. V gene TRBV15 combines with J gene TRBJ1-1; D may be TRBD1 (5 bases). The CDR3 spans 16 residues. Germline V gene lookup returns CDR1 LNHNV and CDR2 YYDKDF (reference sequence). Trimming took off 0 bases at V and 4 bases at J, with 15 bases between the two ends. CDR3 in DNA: TGTGCCACCAGCAGAGATCCCCAGGGCGGAGGCACTGAAGCTTTCTTT. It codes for CATSRDPQGGGTEAFF.

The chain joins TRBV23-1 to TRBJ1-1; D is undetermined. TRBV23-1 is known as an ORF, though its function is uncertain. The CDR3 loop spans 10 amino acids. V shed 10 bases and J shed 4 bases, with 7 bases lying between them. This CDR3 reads CANFGTEAFF. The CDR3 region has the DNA TGCGCCAATTTTGGCACTGAAGCTTTCTTT.

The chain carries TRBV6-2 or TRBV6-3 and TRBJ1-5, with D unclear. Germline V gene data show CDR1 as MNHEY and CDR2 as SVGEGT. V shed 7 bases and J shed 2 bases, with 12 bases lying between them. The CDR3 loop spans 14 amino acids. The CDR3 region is CASTSWERNQPQHF. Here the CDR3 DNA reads TGTGCCAGCACCTCCTGGGAGCGCAATCAGCCCCAGCATTTT.

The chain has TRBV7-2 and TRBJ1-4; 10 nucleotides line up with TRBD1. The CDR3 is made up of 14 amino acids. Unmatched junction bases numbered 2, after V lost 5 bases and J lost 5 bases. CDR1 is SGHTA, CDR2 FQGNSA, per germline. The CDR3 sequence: CASSPDRGNEKLFF. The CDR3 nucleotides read TGTGCCAGCAGCCCGGACAGGGGGAATGAAAAACTGTTTTTT.

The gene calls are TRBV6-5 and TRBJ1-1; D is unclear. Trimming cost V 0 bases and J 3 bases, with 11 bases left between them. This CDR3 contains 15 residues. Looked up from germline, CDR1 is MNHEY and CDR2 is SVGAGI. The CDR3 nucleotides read TGTGCCAGCAGTTACTCGGGGATGGTAGACACTGAAGCTTTCTTT. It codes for CASSYSGMVDTEAFF.

DNA for the CDR3: TGTGCCAGCAGCCGTCGACAGGGTAATGAAAAACTGTTTTTT. Protein: CASSRRQGNEKLFF. The chain couples TRBV7-9 to TRBJ1-4; 7 bases align to TRBD1. The V gene end was trimmed by 5 bases and the J gene end by 4 bases; junction bases not matched to a gene: 4. Looked up from germline, CDR1 is SEHNR and CDR2 is FQNEAQ (reference sequence). The CDR3 totals 14 residues.

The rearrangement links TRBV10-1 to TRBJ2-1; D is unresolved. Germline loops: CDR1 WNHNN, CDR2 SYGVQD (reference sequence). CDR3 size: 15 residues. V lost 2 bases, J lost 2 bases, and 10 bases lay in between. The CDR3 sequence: CASSEGPSTYNEQFF. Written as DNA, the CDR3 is TGCGCCAGCAGTGAGGGACCGTCGACCTACAATGAGCAGTTCTTC.

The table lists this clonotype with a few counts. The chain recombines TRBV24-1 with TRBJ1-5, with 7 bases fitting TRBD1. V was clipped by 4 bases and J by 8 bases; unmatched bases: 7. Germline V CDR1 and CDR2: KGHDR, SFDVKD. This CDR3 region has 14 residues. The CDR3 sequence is CATSETGTGEPQHF. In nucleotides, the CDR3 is TGTGCCACCAGTGAGACAGGGACGGGGGAGCCCCAGCATTTT.

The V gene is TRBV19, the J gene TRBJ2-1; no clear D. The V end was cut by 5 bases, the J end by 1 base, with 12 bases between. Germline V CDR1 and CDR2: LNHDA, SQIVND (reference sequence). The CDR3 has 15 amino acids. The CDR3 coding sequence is TGTGCCAGTAGTCCTTCTGGGATTTCCTACAATGAGCAGTTCTTC. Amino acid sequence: CASSPSGISYNEQFF.

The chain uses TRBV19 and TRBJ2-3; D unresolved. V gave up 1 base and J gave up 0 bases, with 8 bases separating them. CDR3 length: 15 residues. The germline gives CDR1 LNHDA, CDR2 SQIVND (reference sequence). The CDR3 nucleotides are TGTGCCAGTAGTATAGCGAGGATTAGCACAGATACGCAGTATTTT. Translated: CASSIARISTDTQYF. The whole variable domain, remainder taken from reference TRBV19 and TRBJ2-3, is DGGITQSPKYLFRKEGQNVTLSCEQNLNHDAMYWYRQDPGQGLRLIYYSQIVNDFQKGDIAEGYSVSREKKESFPLTVTSAQKNPTAFYLCASSIARISTDTQYFGPGTRLTVL.

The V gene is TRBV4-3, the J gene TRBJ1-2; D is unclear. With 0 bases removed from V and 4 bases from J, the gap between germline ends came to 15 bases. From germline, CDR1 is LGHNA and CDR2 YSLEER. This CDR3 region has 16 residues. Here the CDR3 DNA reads TGCGCCAGCAGCCAAGACCCACAGATCGAGCTCTATGGCTACACCTTC. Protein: CASSQDPQIELYGYTF.

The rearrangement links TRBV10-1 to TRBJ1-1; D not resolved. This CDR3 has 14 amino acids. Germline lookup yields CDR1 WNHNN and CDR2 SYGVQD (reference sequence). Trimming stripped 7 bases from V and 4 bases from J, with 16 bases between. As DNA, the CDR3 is TGCGCCAGCAAGAAGGAGACTATGAGCACTGAAGCTTTCTTT. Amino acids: CASKKETMSTEAFF.

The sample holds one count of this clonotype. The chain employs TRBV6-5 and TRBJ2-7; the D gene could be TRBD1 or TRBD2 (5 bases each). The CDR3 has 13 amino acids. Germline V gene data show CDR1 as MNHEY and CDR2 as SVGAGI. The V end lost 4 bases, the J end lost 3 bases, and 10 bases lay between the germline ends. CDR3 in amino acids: CASSWGSNYEQYF. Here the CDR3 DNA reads TGTGCCAGCAGTTGGGGGAGCAACTACGAGCAGTACTTC.

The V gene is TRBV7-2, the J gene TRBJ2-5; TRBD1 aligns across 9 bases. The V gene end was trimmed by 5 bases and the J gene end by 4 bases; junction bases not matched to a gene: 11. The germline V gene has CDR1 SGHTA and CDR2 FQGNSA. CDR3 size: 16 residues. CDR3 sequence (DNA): TGTGCCAGCAGCCGAGCCCCCACAGGGGGCGGAGAGACCCAGTACTTC. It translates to CASSRAPTGGGETQYF.

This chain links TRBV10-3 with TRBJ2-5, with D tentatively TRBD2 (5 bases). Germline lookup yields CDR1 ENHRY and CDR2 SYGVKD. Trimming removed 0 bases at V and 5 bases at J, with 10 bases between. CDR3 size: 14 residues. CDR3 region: CAISESWELETQYF. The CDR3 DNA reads TGTGCCATCAGTGAGTCGTGGGAGCTTGAGACCCAGTACTTC.

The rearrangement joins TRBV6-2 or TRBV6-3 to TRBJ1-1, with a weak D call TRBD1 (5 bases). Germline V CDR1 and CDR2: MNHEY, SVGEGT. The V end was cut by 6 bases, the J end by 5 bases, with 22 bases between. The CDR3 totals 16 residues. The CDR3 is CASRPRSAGGSTEAFF. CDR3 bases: TGTGCCAGCAGACCCCGGAGCGCCGGGGGTTCGACTGAAGCTTTCTTT.